This T cell receptor beta chain was profiled in a study of Ad26.COV2.S vaccination and SARS-CoV-2 variants. TCRdb keeps only in-frame clones here, not all; method: immunoSEQ multiplex PCR. The table has some 300,000 clones, about 85% seen once. As to treatment: around 19 received Ad26.COV2.S at low or high dose, single or two shots; 5 received placebo; per-sample allocation not given. Sample collection was performed on day 63 after the first vaccine or placebo injection. The germline gives CDR1 MDHEN, CDR2 SYDVKM. V lost 5 bases and J 0 bases, leaving 10 bases between the germline ends. The CDR3 has 14 residues.

The TCR originated in a person aged 18-60 years who received the Ad26.COV2.S COVID-19 vaccine or a placebo. This sequence joins TRBV28 and TRBJ2-5; D is perhaps TRBD2 (6 bases). The specimen was peripheral blood, collected in a trial of Ad26.COV2.S vaccine versus placebo. The CDR3 DNA reads as TGTGCCAGCAGTAGCGGGTCGTACCAAGAGACCCAGTACTTC. It yields the protein CASSSGSYQETQYF. Together with reference TRBV28 and TRBJ2-5, the CDR3 gives the full variable domain: DVKVTQSSRYLVKRTGEKVFLECVQDMDHENMFWYRQDPGLGLRLIYFSYDVKMKEKGDIPEGYSVSREKKERFSLILESASTNQTSMYLCASSSGSYQETQYFGPGTRLLVL.